This T cell receptor (beta chain) was documented in a study of blood T cell repertoires in COVID-19. Study-wide background: Donors in the United States, Italy and Spain gave samples during acute or convalescent COVID-19.

In germline, CDR1 is LNHNV, CDR2 YYDKDF (reference sequence). The trim removed 1 base at V and 7 bases at J, leaving 1 base unmatched. The CDR3 spans 14 residues. Under the authors' procedure: Nucleated cell counts were estimated from reference gene primer amplification. The data were produced by immunoSEQ multiplex PCR, yet TCRdb's version contains in-frame clones alone and is incomplete. That table furnishes V, J and clone size, whereas the DNA furnished D and trimming. The repertoire holds fewer than 180,000 clones, with approximately 83% as singletons. Sequenced: peripheral blood. The source is a man in his 70s with acute or convalescent COVID-19. The chain uses TRBV15 and TRBJ2-2; 9 bases agree with TRBD2. CDR3 amino acids: CATSRVREGGELFF. CDR3 DNA sequence: TGTGCCACCAGCAGAGTGCGGGAGGGCGGGGAGCTGTTTTTT.